This record covers a single T cell receptor (beta chain). The antigen is not known. This entry comes from a study of cytomegalovirus exposure and HLA in healthy donors. The study, taken as a whole, reports: TCR beta V- and J-gene trimming was later associated with a missense DCLRE1C variant. Reports showed the classifier diagnosing cytomegalovirus status with high specificity and sensitivity. There were a few CMV-associated chains whose specificity for CMV antigens was confirmed in vitro.

V lost 2 bases to trimming and J lost 0 bases, with 6 bases between them. The CDR3 spans 15 residues. The V gene's germline CDR1 is SGHRS and CDR2 YFSETQ. 13 Jbeta primers and 60 Vbeta primers were used for the PCR. Using immunoSEQ multiplex PCR, the repertoire was profiled, and TCRdb retains in-frame clones only, with some absent. The table counts more than 85,000 clones; more than 5.5% lies in the top ten. Sequenced input: PBMCs. The chain joins TRBV5-1 to TRBJ1-6; the D is unclear. The TCR sequence derives from a girl aged 5-17 years in good health and CMV-seropositive. CDR3: CASSFGSSYNSPLHF. The CDR3 coding sequence is TGCGCCAGCAGCTTCGGGAGCTCCTATAATTCACCCCTCCACTTT.